The 17 T cell receptor beta chains below all came from one sample that was sequenced in a study of cytomegalovirus exposure and HLA in healthy donors. PCR amplification relied on 60 Vbeta primers (plus 13 Jbeta primers). The assay was immunoSEQ multiplex PCR, and TCRdb's table has in-frame clones only and misses some. This table has about 31,000 clones, roughly 60% appearing once. The source material was PBMCs. These receptors were obtained from a man aged 45-65 years in good health and CMV-seropositive.

The chain couples TRBV13 to TRBJ1-4, with D hard to call. This CDR3 has 14 amino acids. CDR1 is PRHDT and CDR2 is FYEKMQ in the germline V gene (reference sequence). V gave up 2 bases and J gave up 10 bases, with 14 bases separating them. CDR3 sequence: CASSLSTVFGKLFF. The CDR3 DNA is TGTGCCAGCAGCTTATCTACAGTTTTTGGAAAACTGTTTTTT.

The chain combines TRBV7-9 with TRBJ2-5; possible D gene TRBD1, 5 bases. CDR3 length equals 17 residues. Per the germline V gene, CDR1 is SEHNR and CDR2 is FQNEAQ (reference sequence). V was pared by 7 bases and J by 5 bases, with 26 bases between. CDR3 region: CASTQPVGGRVLETQYF. CDR3 in DNA: TGTGCCAGCACCCAACCTGTGGGTGGCAGGGTGTTGGAGACCCAGTACTTC.

The chain carries TRBV7-2 and TRBJ1-2, with 7 bases matching TRBD1. The trim removed 5 bases at V and 5 bases at J, leaving 11 bases unmatched. The CDR3 is 15 residues long. Germline loops: CDR1 SGHTA, CDR2 FQGNSA. The CDR3 region has the DNA TGTGCCAGCAGCCCCGGCTTCACAGGGGTTTATGGCTACACCTTC. It encodes CASSPGFTGVYGYTF.

J is TRBJ2-1 and V is TRBV5-6, with TRBD2 as a possible D gene (6 bases). Germline V lookup: CDR1 SGHDT, CDR2 YYEEEE. This CDR3 is built from 14 residues. V gave up 3 bases and J gave up 9 bases, with 16 bases separating them. The CDR3 coding sequence is TGTGCCAGCAGCTCACCGGCCGCGGGGCCTGAGCAGTTCTTC. This codes for CASSSPAAGPEQFF.

This clone was detected a few times. V is TRBV5-4 and J is TRBJ1-3; no clear D. The CDR3 spans 14 residues. The germline CDR1 and CDR2 sequences are SGHNT and YYREEE (reference sequence). The V gene lost 4 bases and the J gene lost 0 bases, with 8 bases spanning the gap. The CDR3 nucleotides are TGTGCCAGCAGCGCTGGCCTCTCTGGAAACACCATATATTTT. This codes for CASSAGLSGNTIYF.

A few counts support this clone. V is TRBV29-1 and J is TRBJ2-1, with 12 bases aligning to TRBD2. This CDR3 comprises 16 residues. Germline V gives CDR1 SQVTM, CDR2 ANQGSEA. With V trimmed by 6 bases and J by 1 base, 7 bases remained unmatched. The CDR3 sequence is CSVDPTSGGSYNEQFF. The CDR3 DNA sequence: TGCAGCGTCGACCCGACTAGCGGGGGATCCTACAATGAGCAGTTCTTC.

By share of the sample, this clone is medium-sized (0.01 to 0.1%). The chain couples TRBV28 to TRBJ2-3; no clear D. Germline V gene data show CDR1 as MDHEN and CDR2 as SYDVKM. The CDR3 sequence is 11 residues long. V lost 6 bases and J 7 bases, leaving 8 bases between the germline ends. DNA for the CDR3: TGTGCCAGCAGGAATAGCTATACGCAGTATTTT. Its translation: CASRNSYTQYF.

The CDR3 DNA reads TGTGCCTGGAGTGCGGGGGTCAGGGGCTACACCTTC. Its protein is CAWSAGVRGYTF. The V call is TRBV30, the J call TRBJ1-2; D is perhaps TRBD1 (5 bases). Germline V gene data show CDR1 as GTSNPN and CDR2 as SVGIG (reference sequence). Trimming cost V 1 base and J 8 bases, with 11 bases left between them. The CDR3 extends over 12 amino acids. Looking up the rest from reference TRBV30 and TRBJ1-2 gives the full variable domain: SQTIHQWPATLVQPVGSPLSLECTVEGTSNPNLYWYRQAAGRGLQLLFYSVGIGQISSEVPQNLSASRPQDRQFILSSKKLLLSDSGFYLCAWSAGVRGYTFGSGTRLTVV.

V usage is TRBV29-1 and J usage is TRBJ2-1, with TRBD1 matching over 10 bases. The CDR3 sequence is 15 residues long. Germline CDR1 and CDR2: SQVTM and ANQGSEA. The V gene end was trimmed by 8 bases and the J gene end by 7 bases; junction bases not matched to a gene: 14. CDR3 residues: CSTRTGTGALNEQFF. CDR3 in DNA: TGCAGCACCCGCACCGGGACAGGGGCATTGAATGAGCAGTTCTTC.

The gene calls are TRBV28 and TRBJ2-1; the D gene is possibly TRBD1 (6 bases). The CDR3 is made up of 14 amino acids. Germline V lookup: CDR1 MDHEN, CDR2 SYDVKM. V was trimmed by 5 bases and J by 1 base, leaving 9 bases between them. The CDR3, as DNA: TGTGCCAGCAGTGTGGACAGTTCCTACAATGAGCAGTTCTTC. Encoded protein: CASSVDSSYNEQFF.

In this sample, this clone is medium-sized. The chain is built from TRBV9 and TRBJ1-4; no clear D. V was trimmed by 0 bases and J by 7 bases, leaving 13 bases between them. This CDR3 has 15 amino acids. The germline V gene encodes CDR1 SGDLS and CDR2 YYNGEE. The CDR3 sequence: CASSVGADAGEKLFF. The CDR3, as DNA: TGTGCCAGCAGCGTAGGGGCGGATGCGGGTGAAAAACTGTTTTTT.

The chain couples TRBV7-9 to TRBJ2-5; 7 bases match TRBD1. CDR3 length: 14 residues. V lost 4 bases to trimming and J lost 4 bases; unmatched junction nucleotides: 6. CDR1 is SEHNR, CDR2 FQNEAQ, per germline (reference sequence). The CDR3 region is CASSSGQPGETQYF. The CDR3 region has the DNA TGTGCCAGCAGCTCGGGACAGCCAGGAGAGACCCAGTACTTC.

The chain joins TRBV5-4 to TRBJ2-1, with 9 bases fitting TRBD2. The germline CDR1 and CDR2 sequences are SGHNT and YYREEE (reference sequence). The CDR3 runs 16 residues. The V and J ends lost 4 bases and 3 bases, in that order; junction bases with no gene match: 8. The CDR3, as DNA: TGTGCCAGCAGCCCCTCTAGCGGGGATGTCTACAATGAGCAGTTCTTC. It yields the protein CASSPSSGDVYNEQFF.

The V call is TRBV7-9, the J call TRBJ2-7; 11 bases are a match to TRBD1. The CDR3 has 15 amino acids. J gave up 7 bases and V 5 bases, and 10 bases lay outside the gene matches. Germline lookup yields CDR1 SEHNR and CDR2 FQNEAQ (reference sequence). The CDR3 loop is CASSRAGTGGKEQYF. The CDR3 DNA sequence: TGTGCCAGCAGCCGGGCCGGGACAGGGGGAAAGGAGCAGTACTTC.

CDR3 residues: CASSGGGRDQPQHF. In nucleotides, the CDR3 is TGTGCCAGCTCCGGGGGGGGCCGGGATCAGCCCCAGCATTTT. V gene TRBV18 combines with J gene TRBJ1-5; a weak D match, TRBD1 (6 bases). Per germline, CDR1 KGHSH and CDR2 LQKENI. The V end was cut by 6 bases, the J end by 5 bases, with 14 bases between. CDR3 size: 14 residues. Combining the CDR3 with reference TRBV18 and TRBJ1-5 gives the whole variable domain NAGVMQNPRHLVRRRGQEARLRCSPMKGHSHVYWYRQLPEEGLKFMVYLQKENIIDESGMPKERFSAEFPKEGPSILRIQQVVRGDSAAYFCASSGGGRDQPQHFGDGTRLSIL.

This chain uses TRBV2 with TRBJ1-5; 12 nucleotides match TRBD1. The germline V gene has CDR1 SNHLY and CDR2 FYNNEI. The CDR3 loop spans 19 amino acids. The ends lost 4 bases at V and 0 bases at J; junction bases unmatched: 10. In nucleotides, the CDR3 is TGTGCCAGCAGTGGCCCCGGGACAGGGGGCGTTCATAGCAATCAGCCCCAGCATTTT. Translated, it gives CASSGPGTGGVHSNQPQHF.

This clone was observed a single time. The chain links TRBV6-1 to TRBJ2-7; D is perhaps TRBD1 (5 bases). CDR1 and CDR2 from the germline V gene are MNHNS and SASEGT. The CDR3 contains 14 residues. The V gene lost 1 base and the J gene lost 7 bases, with 14 bases spanning the gap. In nucleotides, the CDR3 is TGTGCCAGCAGTGAAGACAGGAAACGGTGGGAGCAGTACTTC. Amino acids: CASSEDRKRWEQYF.